This T cell receptor (beta chain) came from a study of blood T cell repertoires in COVID-19. Study context: Sources were T cells, B-cell-depleted T cells, or PBMCs; the material itself was cDNA or gDNA.

Trimming left V 4 bases short and J 0 bases short, with 13 bases between. Germline V gene sequence: CDR1 KGHDR, CDR2 SFDVKD. CDR3 length equals 16 residues. Authors' processing steps: Cell counts per sample came from amplifying reference gene primers. Assay used: immunoSEQ multiplex PCR; TCRdb lists only in-frame clones, some missing. D and trimming come from the DNA, and the V and J calls and clone size come from that table. The sample lists roughly 190,000 clones, roughly nine tenths seen once, with roughly 9.8% in the top ten. The sequenced material came from peripheral blood. This sequence was found in a woman aged 55-75 years with COVID-19, enrolled during active disease. The chain uses TRBV24-1 and TRBJ2-3; possibly TRBD2 for D (6 bases). This chain's CDR3 is CATSDRSGTSTDTQYF. In nucleotides, the CDR3 is TGTGCCACCAGTGACCGTAGCGGAACTAGCACAGATACGCAGTATTTT.